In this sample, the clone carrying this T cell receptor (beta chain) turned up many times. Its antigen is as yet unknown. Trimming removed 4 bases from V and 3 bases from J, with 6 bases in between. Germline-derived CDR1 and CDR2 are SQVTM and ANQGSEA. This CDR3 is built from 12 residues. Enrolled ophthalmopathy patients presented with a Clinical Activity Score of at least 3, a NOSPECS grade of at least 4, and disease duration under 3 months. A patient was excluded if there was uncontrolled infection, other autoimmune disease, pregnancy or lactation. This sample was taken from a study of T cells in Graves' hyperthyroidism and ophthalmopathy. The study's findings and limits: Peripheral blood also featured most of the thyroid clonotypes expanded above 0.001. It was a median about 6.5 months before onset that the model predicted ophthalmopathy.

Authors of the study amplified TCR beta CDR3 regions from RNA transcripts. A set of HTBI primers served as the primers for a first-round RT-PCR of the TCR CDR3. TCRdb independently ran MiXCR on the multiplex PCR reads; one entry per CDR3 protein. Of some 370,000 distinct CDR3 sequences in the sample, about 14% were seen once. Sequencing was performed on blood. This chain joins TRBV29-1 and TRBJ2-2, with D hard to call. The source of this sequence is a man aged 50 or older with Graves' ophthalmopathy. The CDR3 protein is CSVGVYTGELFF. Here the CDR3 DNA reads TGCAGCGTTGGGGTCTACACCGGGGAGCTGTTTTTT.